The TCR beta chain described here comes from a study of OX40 agonist ivuxolimab in advanced cancers. Background for the entire study: Ivuxolimab was an agonistic, fully human IgG2 monoclonal antibody directed against OX40 (CD134), a costimulatory receptor. In the dose-escalation cohort, 82.7% of patients were male, and the mean age was 60 years with a range of roughly 23 to 79. Intravenous ivuxolimab was administered to patients every 2 weeks at six dose levels: 0.01, 0.1, 0.3, 1.5, 3 and 10 mg/kg. Among the 50 to 55 dose-escalation patients, around 20 had hepatocellular carcinoma, some 15 melanoma, 9 renal cell carcinoma and 9 head and neck cancer. The monotherapy dose-escalation portion (N of about 52 patients) of the phase I ivuxolimab trial is reported in the paper. Prior anti-PD-1, anti-PD-L1 or anti-CTLA-4 therapy was permitted, and checkpoint inhibitors had been received by about two fifths of dose-escalation patients. Partial responses occurred in three dose-escalation patients, of whom one had hepatocellular carcinoma and two had cutaneous melanoma. The purpose of peripheral TCRbeta sequencing was to test whether ivuxolimab changed TCR sequence diversity and led to clonal T-cell expansion. Results and caveats for the whole study, not just this receptor: In partial responders in the 0.1-3.0 mg/kg groups, normalized peripheral clonal expansion was found to be among the lowest, especially among CD8+ T cells. At doses of 0.1 to 3.0 mg/kg, clonal expansion of both CD4+ and CD8+ T cells in blood was seen between baseline and week 6. After ivuxolimab, more expanded clones were found on average in CD8+ T cells than in CD4+ T cells. Low levels of normalized T-cell clonal expansion were also seen in some patients who did not respond. Antigen specificity was not determined for the clonally expanded peripheral T cells.

A word on this clone: Its antigen remains undetermined. No base quality information exists; no much larger clone differs at one position.

To sequence the TCRbeta CDR3 region, genomic DNA was isolated from the sorted cells. TCRbeta CDR3 regions were sequenced using the immunoSEQ Assay. Sourced from immuneACCESS, this table was stored by TCRdb with only in-frame sequences that have V and J called. A share of the clones is absent; for the studies checked, an unresolved V gene accounts for under half, and the remainder has no known explanation. The sample yields under 85,000 clones; 81% were counted once. Clones ranked in the top ten supply roughly 5.3% of the sample. The trial excluded patients who had a history of autoimmune disease or were on systemic immunosuppression. In every dose cohort, peripheral blood was drawn for TCR sequencing at baseline, cycle 4 day 1, and cycle 7 day 1. Samples came from an open-label, multicenter, first-in-human phase I dose-escalation trial of ivuxolimab. Adults with locally advanced or metastatic head and neck squamous cell, hepatocellular, melanoma or renal cell carcinoma were enrolled in the trial. Before TCR sequencing, CD4+ T cells and CD8+ T cells from peripheral blood were sorted into separate populations.

CDR1 and CDR2 were assigned from the germline V gene (reference sequence) as SGHKS and YYEKEE. Deletion took 4 bases off V and 1 base off J, with a span of 11 bases between the germline ends. The CDR3 has 15 amino acids, counting the end cysteine and phenylalanine. Just CDR3 DNA is preserved here, 45 bases in frame from base 1. Sequencing was performed on CD4+ or CD8+ T cells sorted from blood, taken in a trial of the OX40 agonist ivuxolimab. The sequence came from an adult with an advanced solid tumor such as melanoma, head and neck, liver or kidney cancer. The rearrangement combines TRBV5-5 with TRBJ2-2, and possibly TRBD1, on 6 matching bases. The CDR3 loop reads CASSLGQLNTGELFF. The bases read TGTGCCAGCAGCCTCGGACAGCTGAACACCGGGGAGCTGTTTTTT.